This is a list of T cell receptor beta chains from one sample in a study of blood T cell repertoires in COVID-19. Measured with immunoSEQ multiplex PCR; TCRdb has only the in-frame clones, and not every one. This table holds hundreds of thousands of clones, roughly 85% found once. Sequencing was done on a sample of peripheral blood. These receptors came from a woman in her 30s with active or convalescent COVID-19. Both conserved end residues are part of each CDR3. D genes are given only for firm matches. Size tells how often a clone was seen (once, few, many) or the class of an expanded clone, and some rows leave it out.

d_gene | abundance | j_gene | v_gene | CDR3nt | CDR3aa
NA | NA | TRBJ2-2 | TRBV19 | TGTGCCAGTAGTACTGAGAGGGGAGGCACCGGGGAGCTGTTTTTT | CASSTERGGTGELFF
TRBD2 | NA | TRBJ2-1 | TRBV3-1/TRBV3-2 | TGTGCCAGCAGCCCTCCGGGGGGGACTTCCTACAATGAGCAGTTCTTC | CASSPPGGTSYNEQFF
NA | NA | TRBJ1-3 | TRBV7-2 | TGTGCCAGCAGCTTAGGGGAGGGCACATATTTTGGAAACACCATATATTTT | CASSLGEGTYFGNTIYF
NA | NA | TRBJ2-6 | TRBV19 | TGTGCCAGTAGCACAGTTACTTACTCTGGGGCCAACGTCCTGACTTTC | CASSTVTYSGANVLTF
TRBD1 | NA | TRBJ1-1 | TRBV3-1/TRBV3-2 | TGTGCCAGCAGCCGATTAACGCCTCAGGGGGCAGGGACTGAAGCTTTCTTT | CASSRLTPQGAGTEAFF
NA | NA | TRBJ2-7 | TRBV28 | TGTGCCAGCAGGCATCCAGTCAGCTACGAGCAGTACTTC | CASRHPVSYEQYF
NA | once | TRBJ2-3 | TRBV5-1 | TGCGCCAGCAGCTCTCGGGGAAAGGGCGCAGATACGCAGTATTTT | CASSSRGKGADTQYF
TRBD1 | NA | TRBJ2-7 | TRBV3-1/TRBV3-2 | TGTGCCAGCAGCCAAGAAGCCGGGACAGGGGTGGGCGAGCAGTACTTC | CASSQEAGTGVGEQYF
TRBD2 | NA | TRBJ2-5 | TRBV5-4 | TGTGCCAGCAGCTTAGGGGTAGCGGGAAACCAAGAGACCCAGTACTTC | CASSLGVAGNQETQYF
TRBD2 | NA | TRBJ2-7 | TRBV29-1 | TGCGGCGGGACTAGCGACTCCTACGAGCAGTACTTC | CGGTSDSYEQYF
NA | NA | TRBJ2-7 | TRBV10-2 | TGCGCCAGCGGCCGAGAGCAGTACTTC | CASGREQYF
NA | NA | TRBJ1-1 | TRBV21-1 | TGTGCCAGCAGTCAAAGCCTAAAGGAGTTCAGGAACACTGAAGCTTTCTTT | CASSQSLKEFRNTEAFF
TRBD1 | few | TRBJ1-5 | TRBV7-8 | TGTGCCAGCAGCTCCCCAGGGACAGTCGAAGATCAGCCCCAGCATTTT | CASSSPGTVEDQPQHF
NA | NA | TRBJ1-6 | TRBV4-1 | TGCGCCAGCAGCGACTCGGGGGGCGGTATCCCCTGGTCGGCCCTCCACTTT | CASSDSGGGIPWSALHF
TRBD2 | NA | TRBJ2-5 | TRBV25-1 | TGTGCCAGCAGTGACTGGGTTAGCGGGAGGCTCCAAGAGACCCAGTACTTC | CASSDWVSGRLQETQYF
NA | NA | TRBJ1-1 | TRBV12-3/TRBV12-4 | TGTGCCAGCAGTTCACCCAGGGTCACTGAAGCTTTCTTT | CASSSPRVTEAFF
NA | NA | TRBJ1-1 | TRBV18 | TGTGCCAGCTCACAGACGGGCGGGACTGAAGCTTTCTTT | CASSQTGGTEAFF
NA | NA | TRBJ1-2 | TRBV7-9 | TGTGCCAGCAGCACCGAACCCTCGGGGGGGGCGTATGGCTACACCTTC | CASSTEPSGGAYGYTF
NA | NA | TRBJ2-7 | TRBV18 | TGTGCCAGCTCACCCCAAGGGAGTCGCAGCTCCTACGAGCAGTACTTC | CASSPQGSRSSYEQYF
NA | NA | TRBJ1-1 | TRBV19 | TGTGCCACCGTAGCGACAGGATTGAACACTGAAGCTTTCTTT | CATVATGLNTEAFF
NA | NA | TRBJ1-2 | TRBV7-9 | TGTGCCAGCAGCTTAGGGCAGGGTACCTATGGCTACACCTTC | CASSLGQGTYGYTF
NA | NA | TRBJ1-2 | TRBV4-1 | TGCGCCAGCAGCCAAGATACAGGCTCCCTTGGCTACACCTTC | CASSQDTGSLGYTF
TRBD2 | NA | TRBJ2-3 | TRBV5-4 | TGTGCCAGCGGTCCCCTCGGCACTAGCGGGGGGGCCTTTCGAGGAGATACGCAGTATTTT | CASGPLGTSGGAFRGDTQYF
TRBD1 | NA | TRBJ1-1 | TRBV5-1 | TGCGCCAGCAGCTTTTCAGGGGGCGGGAGCACTGAAGCTTTCTTT | CASSFSGGGSTEAFF
TRBD1 | NA | TRBJ1-2 | TRBV19 | TGTGCCAGTAGTGTGGACAGGGTCTATGGCTACACCTTC | CASSVDRVYGYTF
NA | NA | TRBJ2-7 | TRBV19 | TGTGCCAGTAGTATCCGGCAGCCAGGGGAGCAGTACTTC | CASSIRQPGEQYF
NA | NA | TRBJ2-3 | TRBV30 | TGTGCCTGGACCATAATCGGTATCACAGATACGCAGTATTTT | CAWTIIGITDTQYF
NA | NA | TRBJ2-7 | TRBV6-6 | TGTGCCAGCAGTTACAGAGGGGGGGAGATCGAGCAGTACTTC | CASSYRGGEIEQYF
NA | once | TRBJ1-4 | TRBV10-3 | TGTGCCATCAGTGACGTAAATGAAAAACTGTTTTTT | CAISDVNEKLFF
NA | NA | TRBJ1-1 | TRBV7-8 | TGTGCCAGCAGCTTTTCAGATAACACTGAAGCTTTCTTT | CASSFSDNTEAFF
NA | NA | TRBJ2-1 | TRBV5-1 | TGCGCCAGCAGCTTCGACAGGCCTCTTCTGGATGAGCAGTTCTTC | CASSFDRPLLDEQFF
NA | NA | TRBJ2-7 | TRBV11-2 | TGTGCCAGCAGCGTATCACAGGGATACTACGAGCAGTACTTC | CASSVSQGYYEQYF
TRBD1 | NA | TRBJ2-1 | TRBV5-4 | TGTGCCAGCAGCTTGACCAAGACAGGGGGGGTCTACAATGAGCAGTTCTTC | CASSLTKTGGVYNEQFF
NA | NA | TRBJ1-4 | TRBV19 | TGTGCCAGTAGCCTACCTCGAACTAATGAAAAACTGTTTTTT | CASSLPRTNEKLFF
TRBD2 | NA | TRBJ2-1 | TRBV5-4 | TGTGCCAGCAGAACTTGGGGGGGAGGCGGTGAGCAGTTCTTC | CASRTWGGGGEQFF
NA | NA | TRBJ1-1 | TRBV7-2 | TGTGCCAGCAGCTTAGCTTCGGGGAACACTGAAGCTTTCTTT | CASSLASGNTEAFF
TRBD1 | NA | TRBJ1-2 | TRBV18 | TGTGCCAGCTCACCATCCCAGGGGGCTACGGAAGGCTACACCTTC | CASSPSQGATEGYTF
TRBD1 | NA | TRBJ1-1 | TRBV5-1 | TGCGCCAGCAGCTTGCAGGCAGGGGGCACGACTGAAGCTTTCTTT | CASSLQAGGTTEAFF
TRBD1 | NA | TRBJ1-2 | TRBV5-6 | TGTGCCAGCAGTTACCACAGGGGTCCCGGCGGCTATGGCTACACCTTC | CASSYHRGPGGYGYTF
TRBD1 | NA | TRBJ1-6 | TRBV19 | TGTGCCAGTAGTAGTGGGACAGGCGGTAATTCACCCCTCCACTTT | CASSSGTGGNSPLHF
NA | NA | TRBJ2-1 | TRBV23-1 | TGCGCCAGCAGTCCGTGGGGTGTGTCGGGAGCCTACAATGAGCAGTTCTTC | CASSPWGVSGAYNEQFF
NA | NA | TRBJ1-5 | TRBV6-1 | TGTGCCAGCAGTGACCGCAGGGAAGATCAGCCCCAGCATTTT | CASSDRREDQPQHF
NA | NA | TRBJ1-3 | TRBV18 | TGTGCCAGCTCACCGCCCGCGGCCATGGACATATATTTT | CASSPPAAMDIYF
TRBD1 | NA | TRBJ1-1 | TRBV15 | TGTGCCACCAGCAGAGATTGGGGGACAGGTTTGACCACTGAAGCTTTCTTT | CATSRDWGTGLTTEAFF
NA | NA | TRBJ2-1 | TRBV6-5 | TGTGCCAGCAGTTACGGCGGGAACGCCTACAATGAGCAGTTCTTC | CASSYGGNAYNEQFF
TRBD1 | NA | TRBJ2-1 | TRBV5-1 | TGCGCCAGCAGCTTGGGACAGGGTTACAATGAGCAGTTCTTC | CASSLGQGYNEQFF
NA | few | TRBJ1-1 | TRBV6-1 | TGTGCCAGCAGTGACCCAGGACAGCATGAAGCTTTCTTT | CASSDPGQHEAFF
NA | NA | TRBJ2-4 | TRBV10-3 | TGTGCCATCAGTTCCGGGAAACCTCTAAACATTCAGTACTTC | CAISSGKPLNIQYF
TRBD1 | NA | TRBJ1-2 | TRBV4-1 | TGCGCCAGCAGCCAAGATTTCACAGGGGGCTATGGCTACACCTTC | CASSQDFTGGYGYTF